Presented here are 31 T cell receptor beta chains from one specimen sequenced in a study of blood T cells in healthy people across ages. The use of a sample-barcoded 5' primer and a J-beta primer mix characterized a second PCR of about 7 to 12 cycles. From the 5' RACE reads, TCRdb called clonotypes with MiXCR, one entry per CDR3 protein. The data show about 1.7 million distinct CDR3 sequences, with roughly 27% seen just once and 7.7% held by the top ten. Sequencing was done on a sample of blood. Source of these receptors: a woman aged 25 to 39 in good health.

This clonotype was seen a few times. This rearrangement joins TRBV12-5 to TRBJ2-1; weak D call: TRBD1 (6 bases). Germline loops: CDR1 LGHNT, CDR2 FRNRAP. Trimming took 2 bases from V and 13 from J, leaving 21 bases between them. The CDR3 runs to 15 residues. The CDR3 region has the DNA TGTGCTAGTGGTTTGCGCCACGGGACACAAGAGACCCAGTTCTTC. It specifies CASGLRHGTQETQFF.

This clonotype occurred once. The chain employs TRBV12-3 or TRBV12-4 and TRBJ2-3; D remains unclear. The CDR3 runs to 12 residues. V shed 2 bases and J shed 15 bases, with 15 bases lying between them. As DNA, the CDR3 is TGTGCCAGCAGTTTATTTGCAGATATGGAATATTTT. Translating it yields CASSLFADMEYF.

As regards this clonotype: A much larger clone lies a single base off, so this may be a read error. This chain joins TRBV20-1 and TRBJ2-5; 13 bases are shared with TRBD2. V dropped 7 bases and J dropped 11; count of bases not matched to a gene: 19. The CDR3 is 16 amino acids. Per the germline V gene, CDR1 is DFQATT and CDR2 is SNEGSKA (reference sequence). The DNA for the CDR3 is TGCAGTGTAAGGAGGGGACTAGCGGGATCCTACAATGAGCAGTACTTC. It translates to CSVRRGLAGSYNEQYF.

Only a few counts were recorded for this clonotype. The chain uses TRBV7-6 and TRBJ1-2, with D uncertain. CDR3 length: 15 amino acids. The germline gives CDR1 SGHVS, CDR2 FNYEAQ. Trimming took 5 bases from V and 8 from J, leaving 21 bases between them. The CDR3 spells CASSPGSGRSRGYTF. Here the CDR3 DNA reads TGTGCCAGCAGCCCCGGGAGTGGGAGGAGTAGAGGCTACACCTTC.

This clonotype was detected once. DNA for the CDR3: TGCAGCGTTGAAGACCCTTTGGAGGGGAAGGGTTACAATGAGCAGTACTTC. Its translation: CSVEDPLEGKGYNEQYF. The chain combines TRBV29-1 with TRBJ2-1, with D perhaps matching TRBD2 (6 bases). The DNA end is a closer match to TRBJ2-7, so the J assignment may be wrong. The CDR3 length is 17 residues. CDR1 and CDR2 from the germline V gene are SQVTM and ANQGSEA.

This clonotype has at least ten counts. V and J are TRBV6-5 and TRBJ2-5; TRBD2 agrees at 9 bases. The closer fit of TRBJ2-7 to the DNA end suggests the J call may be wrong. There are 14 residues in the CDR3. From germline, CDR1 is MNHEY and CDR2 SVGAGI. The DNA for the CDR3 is TGTGCCACCCAAACGGCTAGCGGGAACTACGAGCAGTACTTC. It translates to CATQTASGNYEQYF.

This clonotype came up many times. The CDR3 DNA follows: TGTGCCAGCAGTGAATATGCCGAGCAGTACTTC. Protein sequence: CASSEYAEQYF. The rearrangement joins TRBV25-1 to TRBJ2-7; no clear D gene. Per the germline V gene, CDR1 is MGHDK and CDR2 is SYGVNS. V was trimmed by 0 bases and J by 6 bases, leaving 3 bases between them. The length of the CDR3 is 11 residues.

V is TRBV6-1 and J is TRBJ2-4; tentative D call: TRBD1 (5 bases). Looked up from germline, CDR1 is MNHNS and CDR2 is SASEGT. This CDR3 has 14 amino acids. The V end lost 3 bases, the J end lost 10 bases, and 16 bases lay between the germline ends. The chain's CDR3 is CASSDQGPLEIQYF. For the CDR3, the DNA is TGTGCCAGCAGTGATCAGGGTCCCCTCGAAATTCAGTACTTC.

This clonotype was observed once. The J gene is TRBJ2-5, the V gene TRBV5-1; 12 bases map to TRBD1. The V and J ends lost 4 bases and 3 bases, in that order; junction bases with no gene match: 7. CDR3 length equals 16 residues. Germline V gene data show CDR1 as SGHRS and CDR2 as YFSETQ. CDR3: CASSGGGTGGEETQYF. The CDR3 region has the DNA TGCGCCAGCAGCGGAGGAGGGACAGGGGGCGAAGAGACCCAGTACTTC.

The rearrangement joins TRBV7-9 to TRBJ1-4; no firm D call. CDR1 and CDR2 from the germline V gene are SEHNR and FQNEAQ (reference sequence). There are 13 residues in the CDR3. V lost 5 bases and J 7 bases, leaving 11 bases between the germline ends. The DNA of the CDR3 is TGTGCCAGCAGCCCCCAAAACGGTGAAAAACTGTTTTTT. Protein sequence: CASSPQNGEKLFF.

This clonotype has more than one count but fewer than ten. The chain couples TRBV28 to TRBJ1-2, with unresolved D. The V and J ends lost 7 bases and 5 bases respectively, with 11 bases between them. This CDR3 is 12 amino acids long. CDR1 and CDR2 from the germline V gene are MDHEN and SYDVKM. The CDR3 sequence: CASTRLGYGYTF. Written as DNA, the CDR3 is TGTGCCAGCACCCGTTTGGGGTATGGCTACACCTTC.

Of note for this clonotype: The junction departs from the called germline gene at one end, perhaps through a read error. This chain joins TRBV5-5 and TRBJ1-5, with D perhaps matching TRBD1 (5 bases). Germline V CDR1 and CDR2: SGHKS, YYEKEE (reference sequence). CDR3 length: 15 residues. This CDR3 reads CASSGDLAVGQPRHF. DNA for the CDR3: TGTGCCAGCAGCGGGGACCTGGCGGTAGGCCAGCCCCGGCATTTT.

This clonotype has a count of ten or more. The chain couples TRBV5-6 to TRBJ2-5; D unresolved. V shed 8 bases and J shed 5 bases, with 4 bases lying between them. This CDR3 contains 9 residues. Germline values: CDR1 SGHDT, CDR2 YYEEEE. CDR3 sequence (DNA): TGTGCCAGTGAGGAGACCCAGTACTTC. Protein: CASEETQYF.

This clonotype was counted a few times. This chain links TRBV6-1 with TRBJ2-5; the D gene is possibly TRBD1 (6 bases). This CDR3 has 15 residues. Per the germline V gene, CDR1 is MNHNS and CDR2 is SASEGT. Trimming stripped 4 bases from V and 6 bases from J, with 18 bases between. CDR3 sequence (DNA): TGTGCCAGCAGTGGGGCCTTGGACAGTGTGAAGACCCAGTACTTC. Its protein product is CASSGALDSVKTQYF.

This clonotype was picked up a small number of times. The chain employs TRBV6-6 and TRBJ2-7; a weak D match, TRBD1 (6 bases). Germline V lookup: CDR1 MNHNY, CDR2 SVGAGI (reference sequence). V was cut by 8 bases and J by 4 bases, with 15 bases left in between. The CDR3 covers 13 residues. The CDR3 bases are TGTGCCAGCCGTCCAGGGGCGGCGTACGAGCAGTACTTC. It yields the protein CASRPGAAYEQYF.

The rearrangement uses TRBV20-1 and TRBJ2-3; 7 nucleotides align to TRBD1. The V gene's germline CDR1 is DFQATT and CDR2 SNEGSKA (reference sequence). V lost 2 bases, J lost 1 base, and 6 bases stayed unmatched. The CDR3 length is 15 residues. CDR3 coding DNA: TGCAGTGCTAGAAGGGGGCGGGTTCGCACAGATACGCAGTATTTT. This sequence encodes CSARRGRVRTDTQYF.

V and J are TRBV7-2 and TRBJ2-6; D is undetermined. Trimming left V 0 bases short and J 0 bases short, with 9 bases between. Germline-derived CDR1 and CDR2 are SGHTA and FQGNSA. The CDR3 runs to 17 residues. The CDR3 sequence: CASSLARGVSGANVLTF. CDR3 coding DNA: TGTGCCAGCAGCTTAGCGCGAGGAGTCTCTGGGGCCAACGTCCTGACTTTC.

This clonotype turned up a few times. The CDR3 DNA follows: TGCGCCAGCAGGGGAGGGAACAATGAGCAGTTCTTC. This gives the protein CASRGGNNEQFF. The chain uses TRBV5-1 and TRBJ2-1, with 7 bases aligning to TRBD2. CDR1 is SGHRS and CDR2 is YFSETQ in the germline V gene. The V gene end was trimmed by 5 bases and the J gene end by 5 bases; junction bases not matched to a gene: 1. The CDR3 has 12 amino acids. Full variable domain (rest looked up from reference TRBV5-1 and TRBJ2-1): KAGVTQTPRYLIKTRGQQVTLSCSPISGHRSVSWYQQTPGQGLQFLFEYFSETQRNKGNFPGRFSGRQFSNSRSEMNVSTLELGDSALYLCASRGGNNEQFFGPGTRLTVL.

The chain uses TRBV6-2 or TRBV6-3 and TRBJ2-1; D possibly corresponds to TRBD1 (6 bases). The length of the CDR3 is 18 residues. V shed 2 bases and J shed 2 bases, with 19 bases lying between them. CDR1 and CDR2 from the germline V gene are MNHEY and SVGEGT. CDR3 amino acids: CASSYPLLDRNPYNEQFF. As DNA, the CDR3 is TGTGCCAGCAGTTACCCCCTCCTCGACAGGAATCCCTACAATGAGCAGTTCTTC.

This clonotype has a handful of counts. CDR3 coding DNA: TGTGCCAGCAGTTTGGGCAGGGACCTCTCCTACGAGCAGTACTTC. Translation: CASSLGRDLSYEQYF. J is TRBJ2-7 and V is TRBV12-3 or TRBV12-4; D may be TRBD1 or TRBD2 (5 bases each). V dropped 3 bases and J dropped 0 bases, with 12 bases sitting between them. The CDR3 loop spans 15 amino acids.

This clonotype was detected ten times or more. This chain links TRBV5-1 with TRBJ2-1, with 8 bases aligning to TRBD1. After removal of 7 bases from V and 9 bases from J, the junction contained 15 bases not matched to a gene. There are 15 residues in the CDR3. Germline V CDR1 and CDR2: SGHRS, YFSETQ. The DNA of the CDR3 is TGCGCCAGCTCCGGGACAGGTAACGGGGCATGTGAGCAGTTCTTC. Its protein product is CASSGTGNGACEQFF.

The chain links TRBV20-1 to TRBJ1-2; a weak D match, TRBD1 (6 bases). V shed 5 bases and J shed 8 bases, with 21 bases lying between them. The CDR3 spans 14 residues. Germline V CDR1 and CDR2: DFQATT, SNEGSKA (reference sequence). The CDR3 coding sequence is TGCAGTGCTGGATCCAACAGGGTGGTGAGGGGCTACACCTTC. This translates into CSAGSNRVVRGYTF.

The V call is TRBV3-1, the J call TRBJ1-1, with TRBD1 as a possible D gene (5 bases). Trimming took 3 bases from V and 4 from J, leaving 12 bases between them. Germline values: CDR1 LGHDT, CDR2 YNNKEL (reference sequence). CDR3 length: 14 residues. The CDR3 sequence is CASSQPPGVTEAFF. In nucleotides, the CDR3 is TGTGCCAGCAGCCAGCCTCCGGGGGTCACTGAAGCTTTCTTT.

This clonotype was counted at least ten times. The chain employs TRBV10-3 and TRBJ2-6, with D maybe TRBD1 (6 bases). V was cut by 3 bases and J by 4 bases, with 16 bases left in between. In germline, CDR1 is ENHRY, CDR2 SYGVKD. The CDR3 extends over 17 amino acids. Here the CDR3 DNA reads TGTGCCATCAGTGACGCGACAGGAAGTAAAGGGGCCAACGTCCTGACTTTC. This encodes CAISDATGSKGANVLTF.

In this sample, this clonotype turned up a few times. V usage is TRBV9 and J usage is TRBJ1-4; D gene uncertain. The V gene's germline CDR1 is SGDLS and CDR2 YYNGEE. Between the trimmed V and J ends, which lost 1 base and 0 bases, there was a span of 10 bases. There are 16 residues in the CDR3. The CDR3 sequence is CASSVRGKATNEKLFF. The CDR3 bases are TGTGCCAGCAGCGTACGGGGAAAAGCAACTAATGAAAAACTGTTTTTT. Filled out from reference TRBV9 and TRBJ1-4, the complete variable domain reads DSGVTQTPKHLITATGQRVTLRCSPRSGDLSVYWYQQSLDQGLQFLIQYYNGEERAKGNILERFSAQQFPDLHSELNLSSLELGDSALYFCASSVRGKATNEKLFFGSGTQLSVL.

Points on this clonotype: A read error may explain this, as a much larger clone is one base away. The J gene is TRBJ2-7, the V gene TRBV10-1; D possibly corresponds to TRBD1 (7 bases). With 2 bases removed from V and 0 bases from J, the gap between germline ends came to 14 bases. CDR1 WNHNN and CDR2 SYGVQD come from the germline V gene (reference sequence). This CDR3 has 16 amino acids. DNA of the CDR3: TGCGCCAGCAGTGAGCGGAGGGGACAGAGCTCCTACGAGCAGTACGTC. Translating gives CASSERRGQSSYEQYV.

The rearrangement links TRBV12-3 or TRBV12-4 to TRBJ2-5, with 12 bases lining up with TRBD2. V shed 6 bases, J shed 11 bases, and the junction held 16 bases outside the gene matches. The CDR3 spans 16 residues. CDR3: CASSRTSGNQRGGQYF. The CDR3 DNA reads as TGTGCCAGCAGCCGGACTAGCGGGAATCAGAGGGGTGGGCAGTACTTC.

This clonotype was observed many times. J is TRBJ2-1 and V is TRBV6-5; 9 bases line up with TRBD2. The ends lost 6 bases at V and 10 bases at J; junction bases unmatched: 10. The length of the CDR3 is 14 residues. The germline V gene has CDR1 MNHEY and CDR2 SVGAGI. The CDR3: CASSLGGRAWEQFF. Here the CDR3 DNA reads TGTGCCAGCAGCCTTGGCGGGAGGGCCTGGGAGCAGTTCTTC.

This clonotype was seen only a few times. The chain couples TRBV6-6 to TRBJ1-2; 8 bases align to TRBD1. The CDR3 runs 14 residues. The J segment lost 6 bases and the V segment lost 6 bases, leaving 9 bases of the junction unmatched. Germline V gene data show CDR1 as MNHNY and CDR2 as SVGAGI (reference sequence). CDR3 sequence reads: CASSFGQGIDGYTF. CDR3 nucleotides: TGTGCCAGCAGCTTCGGACAGGGCATCGATGGCTACACCTTC.

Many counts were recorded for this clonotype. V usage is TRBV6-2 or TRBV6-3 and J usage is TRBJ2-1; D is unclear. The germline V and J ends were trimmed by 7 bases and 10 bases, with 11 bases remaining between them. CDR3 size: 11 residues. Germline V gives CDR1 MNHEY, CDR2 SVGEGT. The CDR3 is CASTHGQEQFF. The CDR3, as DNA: TGTGCCAGCACCCACGGGCAGGAGCAGTTCTTC.

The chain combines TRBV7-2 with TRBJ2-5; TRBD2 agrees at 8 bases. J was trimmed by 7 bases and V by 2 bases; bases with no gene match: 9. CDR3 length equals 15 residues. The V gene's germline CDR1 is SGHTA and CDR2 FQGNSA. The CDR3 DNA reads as TGTGCCAGCAGCTTACCAGCGGGGGCCCTCGTGACCCAGTACTTC. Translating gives CASSLPAGALVTQYF.